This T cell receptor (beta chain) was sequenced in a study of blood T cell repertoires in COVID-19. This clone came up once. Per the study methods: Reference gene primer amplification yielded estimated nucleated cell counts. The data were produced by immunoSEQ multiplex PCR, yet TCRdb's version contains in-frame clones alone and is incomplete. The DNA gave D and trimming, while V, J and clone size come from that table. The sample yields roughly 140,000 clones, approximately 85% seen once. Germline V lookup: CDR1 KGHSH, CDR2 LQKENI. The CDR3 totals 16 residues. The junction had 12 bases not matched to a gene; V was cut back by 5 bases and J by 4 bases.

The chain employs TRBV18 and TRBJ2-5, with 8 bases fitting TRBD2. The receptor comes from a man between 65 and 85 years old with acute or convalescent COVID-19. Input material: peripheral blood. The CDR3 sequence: CASSISAGGAGETQYF. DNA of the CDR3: TGTGCCAGCTCAATCTCGGCCGGGGGGGCCGGAGAGACCCAGTACTTC.